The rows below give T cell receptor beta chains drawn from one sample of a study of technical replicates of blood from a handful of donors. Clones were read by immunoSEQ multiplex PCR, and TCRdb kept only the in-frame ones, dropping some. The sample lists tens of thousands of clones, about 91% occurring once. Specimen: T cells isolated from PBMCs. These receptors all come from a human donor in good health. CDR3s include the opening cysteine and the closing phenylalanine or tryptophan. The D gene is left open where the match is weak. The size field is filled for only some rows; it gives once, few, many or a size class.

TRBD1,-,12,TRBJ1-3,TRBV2,CASRDRVDTIYF,TGTGCCAGCAGAGACAGGGTAGACACCATATATTTT
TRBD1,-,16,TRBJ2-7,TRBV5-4,CASSGALGTGIYEQYF,TGTGCCAGCAGCGGGGCGCTGGGGACAGGGATTTACGAGCAGTACTTC
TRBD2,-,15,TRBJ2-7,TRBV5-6,CASRIGTSGGAEQYF,TGTGCCAGCAGAATCGGGACTAGCGGGGGGGCGGAGCAGTACTTC
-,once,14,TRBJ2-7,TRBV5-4,CASSSTSGSYEQYF,TGTGCCAGCAGCTCGACTTCGGGGAGTTACGAGCAGTACTTC
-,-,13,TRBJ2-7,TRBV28,CASSSYRVSEQYF,TGTGCCAGCAGTTCCTACAGGGTTTCCGAGCAGTACTTC
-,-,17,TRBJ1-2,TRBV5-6,CASSPTSLNQAPHGYTF,TGTGCCAGCAGCCCGACCTCCTTAAACCAGGCCCCCCATGGCTACACCTTC
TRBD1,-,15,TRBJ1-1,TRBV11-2,CASSSLRTGVTEAFF,TGTGCCAGCAGCTCCTTAAGGACAGGGGTAACTGAAGCTTTCTTT
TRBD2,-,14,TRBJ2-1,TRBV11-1,CASSLGLAGNEQFF,TGTGCCAGCAGCCTTGGACTAGCCGGCAATGAGCAGTTCTTC
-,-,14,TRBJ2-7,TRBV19,CASSPTNYGDEQYF,TGTGCCAGTAGTCCCACTAACTATGGCGACGAGCAGTACTTC
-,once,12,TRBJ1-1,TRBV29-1,CSVEGRGGGAFF,TGCAGCGTTGAAGGGAGGGGGGGCGGGGCTTTCTTT
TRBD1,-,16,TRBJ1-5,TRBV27,CASQRTGQGSNQPQHF,TGTGCCAGCCAGAGGACAGGACAAGGAAGCAATCAGCCCCAGCATTTT
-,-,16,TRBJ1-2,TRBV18,CASSPRTSRLNYGYTF,TGTGCCAGCTCACCAAGAACTAGTCGGCTGAACTATGGCTACACCTTC
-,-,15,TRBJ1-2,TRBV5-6,CASSGKGLVNYGYTF,TGTGCCAGCAGCGGAAAGGGGTTGGTGAACTATGGCTACACCTTC
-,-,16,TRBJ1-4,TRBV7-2,CASSWGGARKGEKLFF,TGTGCCAGCAGCTGGGGGGGGGCCCGAAAAGGGGAAAAACTGTTTTTT
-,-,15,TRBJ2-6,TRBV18,CASSPPLSGANVLTF,TGTGCCAGCTCACCACCCCTCTCTGGGGCCAACGTCCTGACTTTC
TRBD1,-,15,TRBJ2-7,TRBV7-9,CASSDWDRVSYEQYF,TGTGCCAGCAGCGACTGGGACAGGGTCTCCTACGAGCAGTACTTC
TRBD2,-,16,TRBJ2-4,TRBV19,CASSGLAGLAKNIQYF,TGTGCCAGTAGTGGACTAGCGGGACTAGCCAAAAACATTCAGTACTTC
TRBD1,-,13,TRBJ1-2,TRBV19,CASSRDRGGGYTF,TGTGCCAGTAGTCGGGACAGGGGAGGTGGCTACACCTTC
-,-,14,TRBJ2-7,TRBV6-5,CASSSRGYSYEQYF,TGTGCCAGCAGTTCGAGGGGGTACTCCTACGAGCAGTACTTC
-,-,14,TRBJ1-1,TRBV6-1,CASIRGGMNTEAFF,TGTGCCAGCATTCGAGGGGGTATGAACACTGAAGCTTTCTTT
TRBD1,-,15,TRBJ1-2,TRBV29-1,CSVGGTGGRWYGYTF,TGCAGCGTGGGGGGGACAGGGGGAAGATGGTATGGCTACACCTTC
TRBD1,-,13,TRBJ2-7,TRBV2,CASSEGTGFEQYF,TGTGCCAGCAGTGAGGGGACAGGCTTTGAGCAGTACTTC
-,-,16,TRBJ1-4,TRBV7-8,CASSPPGGATWEKLFF,TGTGCCAGCAGCCCCCCTGGGGGGGCGACGTGGGAAAAACTGTTTTTT
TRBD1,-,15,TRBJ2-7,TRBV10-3,CAISDPGTGIHEQYF,TGTGCCATCAGTGACCCCGGGACAGGGATCCACGAGCAGTACTTC
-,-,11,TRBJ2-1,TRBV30,CAWRGDNEQFF,TGTGCCTGGAGGGGGGACAACGAGCAGTTCTTC
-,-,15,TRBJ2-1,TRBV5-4,CASSLLVSSYNEQFF,TGTGCCAGCAGCTTACTAGTTAGCTCCTACAATGAGCAGTTCTTC
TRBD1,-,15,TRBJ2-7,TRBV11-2,CASSAGNRGPYEQYF,TGTGCCAGCAGCGCCGGGAACAGGGGCCCCTACGAGCAGTACTTC
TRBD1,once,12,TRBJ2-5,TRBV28,CASSGTAPTQYF,TGTGCCAGCAGTGGGACAGCCCCGACCCAGTACTTC
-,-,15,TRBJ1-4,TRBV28,CASSNTVNQNEKLFF,TGTGCCAGCAGTAATACGGTGAACCAAAATGAAAAACTGTTTTTT
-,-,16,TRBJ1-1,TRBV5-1,CASSTWGGGLNTEAFF,TGCGCCAGCTCGACCTGGGGGGGCGGACTGAACACTGAAGCTTTCTTT
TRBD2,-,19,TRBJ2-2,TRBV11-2,CASSWPGLAGGSGTGELFF,TGTGCCAGCAGCTGGCCGGGACTAGCGGGAGGGTCGGGCACCGGGGAGCTGTTTTTT
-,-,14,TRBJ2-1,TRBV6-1,CASRILGTFNEQFF,TGTGCCAGCAGGATACTCGGGACATTCAATGAGCAGTTCTTC
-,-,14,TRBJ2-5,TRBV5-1,CASSLVVAQETQYF,TGCGCCAGCAGCTTGGTTGTGGCTCAAGAGACCCAGTACTTC
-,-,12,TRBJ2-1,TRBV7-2,CASSFNYNEQFF,TGTGCCAGCAGCTTCAATTACAATGAGCAGTTCTTC
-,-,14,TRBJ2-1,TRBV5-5,CASSSGAADNEQFF,TGTGCCAGCAGCTCCGGTGCAGCGGACAATGAGCAGTTCTTC
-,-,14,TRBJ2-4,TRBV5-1,CASTLRASDDIQYF,TGCGCCAGCACCCTGCGGGCCAGCGACGACATTCAGTACTTC
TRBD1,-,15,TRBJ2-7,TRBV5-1,CASSTFSGTAYEQYF,TGCGCCAGCAGCACCTTCTCCGGGACAGCTTACGAGCAGTACTTC